This TCR beta chain appears in the sequencing data of a study of T cells after yellow fever vaccination. Whole-study findings and limits: Contamination by abundant bulk-population clonotypes could be present in FACS-sorted repertoires. It was the secondary response that reached its peak faster, day 5 versus 15, but it was weaker.

The CDR3 consists of 13 residues. Germline V lookup: CDR1 DFQATT, CDR2 SNEGSKA (reference sequence). V was clipped by 0 bases and J by 15 bases; unmatched bases: 6. A remark on this clonotype: What it binds is unknown.

Universal primer sites and UMIs were introduced during 5'RACE template-switching synthesis of TCR cDNA. In TCRdb, the 5' RACE reads were re-called with MiXCR into one record per CDR3 protein. The profile shows 250,000 to 300,000 distinct CDR3 sequences, approximately 10% of them singletons. The clonotype was recovered from a man aged 18 to 30 who received the YFV17D yellow fever vaccine. The material was CD4+ T cells sorted from PBMCs, obtained 5 days after the yellow fever booster vaccination. The chain has TRBV20-1 and TRBJ2-1; TRBD2 agrees at 12 bases. The CDR3 bases are TGCAGTGCTAGAGATGGGACTAGCGGGCTGTCGTTCTTC. Translated: CSARDGTSGLSFF.